What follows describes a single TCR beta chain. The data originate from a study of glioma-infiltrating T cells after dendritic cell vaccination. The CDR3 spans 10 residues. Germline V gives CDR1 LNHDA, CDR2 SQIVND (reference sequence). Described time point: after dendritic cell vaccination, including at tumor progression/relapse. Repertoires were generated with immunoSEQ multiplex PCR, while TCRdb's copy carries only in-frame clones and drops some. This table has approximately 85,000 clones, about 85% appearing once. Source: blood, taken after dendritic cell vaccination. This chain connects TRBV19 to TRBJ1-4, with 7 bases fitting TRBD1. The receptor was derived from a human donor with glioblastoma. The CDR3 sequence is CEGGDEKLFF. In DNA form, the CDR3 reads TGTGAAGGGGGCGATGAAAAACTGTTTTTT.